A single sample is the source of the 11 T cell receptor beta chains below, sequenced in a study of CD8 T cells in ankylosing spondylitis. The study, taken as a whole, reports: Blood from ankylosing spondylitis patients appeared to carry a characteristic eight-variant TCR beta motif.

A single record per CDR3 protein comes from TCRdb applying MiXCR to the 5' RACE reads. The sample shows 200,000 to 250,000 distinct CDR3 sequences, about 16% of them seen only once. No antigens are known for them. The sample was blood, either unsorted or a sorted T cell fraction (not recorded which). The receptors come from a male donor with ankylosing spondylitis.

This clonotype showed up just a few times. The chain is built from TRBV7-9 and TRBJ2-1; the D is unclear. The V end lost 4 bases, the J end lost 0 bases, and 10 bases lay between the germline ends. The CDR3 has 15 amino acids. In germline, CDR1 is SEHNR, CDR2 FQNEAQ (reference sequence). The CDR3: CASSSTLGSYNEQFF. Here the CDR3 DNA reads TGTGCCAGCAGCTCGACATTAGGCTCCTACAATGAGCAGTTCTTC.

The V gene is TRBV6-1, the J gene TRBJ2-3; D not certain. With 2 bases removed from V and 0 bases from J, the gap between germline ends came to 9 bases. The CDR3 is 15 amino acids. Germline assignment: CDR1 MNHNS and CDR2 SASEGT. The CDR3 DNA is TGTGCCAGCAGTGAATCGTGGGCTAGCACAGATACGCAGTATTTT. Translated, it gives CASSESWASTDTQYF.

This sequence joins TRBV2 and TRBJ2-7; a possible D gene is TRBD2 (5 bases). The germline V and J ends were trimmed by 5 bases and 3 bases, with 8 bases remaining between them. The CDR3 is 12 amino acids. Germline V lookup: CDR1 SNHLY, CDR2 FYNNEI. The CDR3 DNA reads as TGTGCCAGCAGTACACTAGACTACGAGCAGTACTTC. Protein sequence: CASSTLDYEQYF.

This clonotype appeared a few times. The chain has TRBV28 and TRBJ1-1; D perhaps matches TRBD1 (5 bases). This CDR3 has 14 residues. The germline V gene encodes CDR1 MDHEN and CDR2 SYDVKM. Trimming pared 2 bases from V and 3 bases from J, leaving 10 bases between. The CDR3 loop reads CASSLRQGYTEAFF. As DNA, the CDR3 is TGTGCCAGCAGTTTAAGGCAGGGTTACACTGAAGCTTTCTTT.

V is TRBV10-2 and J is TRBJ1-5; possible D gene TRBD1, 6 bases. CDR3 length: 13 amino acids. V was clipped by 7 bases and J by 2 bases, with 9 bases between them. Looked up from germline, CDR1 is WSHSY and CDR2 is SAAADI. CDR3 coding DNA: TGCGCCAGCACAGGGGCTCGCAATCAGCCCCAGCATTTT. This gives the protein CASTGARNQPQHF.

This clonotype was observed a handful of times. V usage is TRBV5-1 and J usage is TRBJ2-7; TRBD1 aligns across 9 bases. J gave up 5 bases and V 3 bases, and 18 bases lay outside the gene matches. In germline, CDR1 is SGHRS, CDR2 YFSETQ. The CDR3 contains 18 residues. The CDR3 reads CASSSEGYRDRVSNEQYF. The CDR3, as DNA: TGCGCCAGCAGCTCGGAGGGATACCGGGACAGGGTGTCCAACGAGCAGTACTTC.

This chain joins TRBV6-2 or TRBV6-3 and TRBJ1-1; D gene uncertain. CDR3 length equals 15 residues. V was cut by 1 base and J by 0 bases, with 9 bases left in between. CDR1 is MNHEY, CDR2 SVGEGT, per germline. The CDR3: CASSYLTQVNTEAFF. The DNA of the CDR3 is TGTGCCAGCAGTTACTTAACTCAGGTGAACACTGAAGCTTTCTTT.

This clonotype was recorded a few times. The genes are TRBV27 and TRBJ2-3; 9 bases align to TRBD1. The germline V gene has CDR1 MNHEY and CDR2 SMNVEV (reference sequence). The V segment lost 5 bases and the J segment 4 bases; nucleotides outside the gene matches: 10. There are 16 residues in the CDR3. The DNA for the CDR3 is TGTGCCAGCAGTCTAATCGGACAGGGGATGGCAGATACGCAGTATTTT. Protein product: CASSLIGQGMADTQYF.

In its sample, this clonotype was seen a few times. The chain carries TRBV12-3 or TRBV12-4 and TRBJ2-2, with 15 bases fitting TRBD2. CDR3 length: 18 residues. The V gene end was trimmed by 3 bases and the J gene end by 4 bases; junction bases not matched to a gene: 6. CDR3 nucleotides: TGTGCCAGCAGTTTCACCGGACTAGCGGGAGGGGGCACCGGGGAGCTGTTTTTT. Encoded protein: CASSFTGLAGGGTGELFF.

This CDR3 reads CASSQAGVSDTQYF. CDR3 bases: TGTGCCAGCAGCCAGGCGGGGGTCTCAGATACGCAGTATTTT. This chain joins TRBV14 and TRBJ2-3; 7 nucleotides align to TRBD2. The ends lost 3 bases at V and 4 bases at J; junction bases unmatched: 4. This CDR3 spans 14 amino acids. The germline V gene has CDR1 SGHDN and CDR2 FVKESK.

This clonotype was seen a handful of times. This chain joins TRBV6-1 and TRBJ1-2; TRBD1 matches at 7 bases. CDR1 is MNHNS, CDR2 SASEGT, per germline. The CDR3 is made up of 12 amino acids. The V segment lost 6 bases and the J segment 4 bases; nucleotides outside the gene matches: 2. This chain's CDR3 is CASRGTAYGYTF. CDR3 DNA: TGTGCCAGCAGGGGGACAGCCTATGGCTACACCTTC.